The source of this T cell receptor (beta chain) is a study of blood T cells in healthy people across ages. With respect to this clonotype: Its specificity is unknown.

Broader study findings: More naive CD4+ cells and higher diversity were found in long-lived than in aged donors.

Using a J-beta primer mix together with a sample-barcoded 5' primer, a second PCR was run for about 6 to 11 cycles. A template-switch adaptor containing 12 random nucleotides labeled each cDNA molecule. A single record per CDR3 protein comes from TCRdb applying MiXCR to the 5' RACE reads. This sample has hundreds of thousands of distinct CDR3 sequences; roughly three fifths occur once, and the top ten carry about a quarter. Germline loops: CDR1 MNHEY, CDR2 SVGAGI. This CDR3 spans 15 amino acids. V shed 7 bases, J shed 0 bases, and the junction held 8 bases outside the gene matches. Material: blood. The sequence came from a man aged 40-50 years in good health. This sequence joins TRBV6-5 and TRBJ1-2, with 7 bases identical to TRBD1. The CDR3 loop reads CASTNAGGANYGYTF. For the CDR3, the DNA is TGTGCCAGCACGAACGCAGGGGGAGCTAACTATGGCTACACCTTC.